The 21 T cell receptor beta chains reported below all come from one sample, sequenced in a study of T cells after posttransplantation cyclophosphamide. Treatment was busulfan-fludarabine conditioning, a marrow graft, and cyclophosphamide on days +3 and +4. Sequencing used immunoSEQ multiplex PCR; TCRdb keeps in-frame clones, though not all of them. The repertoire includes tens of thousands of clones, roughly 91% of them detected once, and 2% to 3% sits in the top ten. The input for sequencing was PBMCs, taken about 60 days after allogeneic stem cell transplant with posttransplant cyclophosphamide. These receptors came from a male patient aged 55-69 years who received an allogeneic stem cell transplant from a related donor and was CMV-positive. Some T cells may arise from the graft donor.

The chain employs TRBV30 and TRBJ1-1; no clear D. From germline, CDR1 is GTSNPN and CDR2 SVGIG (reference sequence). The CDR3 is made up of 13 amino acids. V was cut by 4 bases and J by 6 bases, with 15 bases left in between. This CDR3 reads CAWTLRSGPEAFF. The CDR3 DNA reads TGTGCCTGGACCCTTAGGAGCGGGCCTGAAGCTTTCTTT.

Of note for this clone: One end of the junction is discordant with germline, which a read error may explain. The chain combines TRBV27 with TRBJ2-3; D might be TRBD2 (6 bases). Per the germline V gene, CDR1 is MNHEY and CDR2 is SMNVEV (reference sequence). This CDR3 region has 14 residues. The CDR3 nucleotides are TGTGCCACCAGTCGGGGAGGTTACACAGATACGCAGTATTTT. Translated, it gives CATSRGGYTDTQYF.

V gene TRBV5-6 combines with J gene TRBJ1-6, with TRBD1 matching over 9 bases. V lost 2 bases to trimming and J lost 10 bases; unmatched junction nucleotides: 4. The CDR3 loop spans 14 amino acids. Per the germline V gene, CDR1 is SGHDT and CDR2 is YYEEEE. This CDR3 is CASSLIDRGSPLHF. The CDR3, as DNA: TGTGCCAGCAGCTTAATTGACAGGGGGTCACCCCTCCACTTT.

V is TRBV6-6 and J is TRBJ1-2; D unclear. V was pared by 4 bases and J by 5 bases, with 14 bases between. The germline gives CDR1 MNHNY, CDR2 SVGAGI (reference sequence). The length of the CDR3 is 14 residues. For the CDR3, the DNA is TGTGCCAGCAGTTCAACAGTATCGGGGTATGGCTACACCTTC. It translates to CASSSTVSGYGYTF.

This clone was observed a handful of times. V usage is TRBV30 and J usage is TRBJ2-5, with 11 positions matching TRBD2. This CDR3 contains 16 residues. V lost 6 bases and J lost 1; bases outside the gene matches: 10. Germline V gene sequence: CDR1 GTSNPN, CDR2 SVGIG (reference sequence). The CDR3 here is CACPGRGLAAQETQYF. CDR3 bases: TGTGCCTGTCCGGGGCGGGGACTAGCGGCCCAAGAGACCCAGTACTTC.

The chain's CDR3 is CASSKAMTGRGIYGYTF. The CDR3 DNA reads as TGTGCCAGCAGCAAAGCGATGACCGGCAGGGGGATCTATGGCTACACCTTC. The V call is TRBV21-1, the J call TRBJ1-2; TRBD1, the table's D call, was not compared with the DNA. TRBV21-1 is designated a pseudogene. This CDR3 has 17 residues.

The chain employs TRBV5-1 and TRBJ1-1; 7 nucleotides match TRBD1. Trimming cost V 2 bases and J 5 bases; bases outside gene matches: 12. Germline V gene data show CDR1 as SGHRS and CDR2 as YFSETQ. The CDR3 runs 16 residues. The CDR3 coding sequence is TGCGCCAGCAGCTTCTACCAGGGGGGCGCGGGAACTGAAGCTTTCTTT. This codes for CASSFYQGGAGTEAFF.

The V call is TRBV28, the J call TRBJ1-1; maybe TRBD1 (5 bases). Germline loops: CDR1 MDHEN, CDR2 SYDVKM. V was cut by 5 bases and J by 7 bases, with 11 bases left in between. This CDR3 is 12 amino acids long. CDR3 in amino acids: CASSLPGHEAFF. CDR3 bases: TGTGCCAGCAGTCTGCCCGGACATGAAGCTTTCTTT.

For the CDR3, the DNA is TGTGCCAGCAGTTACTCGTTGGACTTCGACTATGGCTACACCTTC. Its protein is CASSYSLDFDYGYTF. The chain recombines TRBV6-6 with TRBJ1-2, with no clear D. V gave up 0 bases and J gave up 3 bases, with 11 bases separating them. Germline CDR1 MNHNY, CDR2 SVGAGI (reference sequence). This CDR3 has 15 residues.

The chain uses TRBV27 and TRBJ2-7; TRBD2 aligns across 7 bases. Germline V gene sequence: CDR1 MNHEY, CDR2 SMNVEV (reference sequence). CDR3 length: 12 residues. Trimming cost V 7 bases and J 5 bases; bases outside gene matches: 5. The CDR3: CASTPGGDEQYV. CDR3 coding DNA: TGTGCCAGCACCCCGGGGGGAGACGAGCAGTACGTC.

This clone appeared once. CDR3 DNA: TGTGCCAGTAGTATTTCGGCAGGGGCCAACTATGGCTACACCTTC. Encoded protein: CASSISAGANYGYTF. V usage is TRBV19 and J usage is TRBJ1-2; possibly TRBD1 for D (6 bases). CDR3 size: 15 residues. Trimming cost V 3 bases and J 2 bases, with 13 bases left between them. Germline loops: CDR1 LNHDA, CDR2 SQIVND (reference sequence).

DNA for the CDR3: TGCGCCAGCAGTGAACGGGACAGGACGAACACTGAAGCTTTCTTT. Translation gives CASSERDRTNTEAFF. The chain combines TRBV10-2 with TRBJ1-1; 8 bases are a match to TRBD1. V lost 3 bases and J lost 1; bases outside the gene matches: 4. The CDR3 loop spans 15 amino acids. Germline lookup yields CDR1 WSHSY and CDR2 SAAADI.

This clone came up a few times. This rearrangement joins TRBV5-1 to TRBJ1-2; TRBD1 aligns across 8 bases. The V gene's germline CDR1 is SGHRS and CDR2 YFSETQ. The CDR3 sequence is 15 residues long. V trimming: 4 bases; J trimming: 8 bases; junction bases outside the gene matches: 13. Here the CDR3 DNA reads TGCGCCAGCAGCCTAGGAGGACAGGGAGCCTTAGGCTACACCTTC. This sequence encodes CASSLGGQGALGYTF.

The chain has TRBV6-5 and TRBJ1-4; the match to TRBD1 covers 8 bases. CDR3 length equals 14 residues. Germline CDR1 reads MNHEY; CDR2 reads SVGAGI. V trimming: 8 bases; J trimming: 6 bases; junction bases outside the gene matches: 8. The CDR3 is CASSSQGADEKLFF. CDR3 in DNA: TGTGCCAGCTCTAGCCAGGGGGCGGATGAAAAACTGTTTTTT.

This chain links TRBV2 with TRBJ1-5; D is uncertain. Per germline, CDR1 SNHLY and CDR2 FYNNEI. The V gene lost 5 bases and the J gene lost 5 bases, with 10 bases spanning the gap. This CDR3 is 13 amino acids long. CDR3: CASSLNADQPQHF. In nucleotides, the CDR3 is TGTGCCAGCAGTTTAAATGCAGATCAGCCCCAGCATTTT.

This clone was observed once. The rearrangement joins TRBV18 to TRBJ1-2, with 8 positions matching TRBD1. V trimming: 6 bases; J trimming: 5 bases; junction bases outside the gene matches: 14. This CDR3 comprises 16 residues. The germline CDR1 and CDR2 sequences are KGHSH and LQKENI. CDR3 DNA sequence: TGTGCCAGCTCCCCAGGACAGGGCGGTTTTGGGTATGGCTACACCTTC. This gives the protein CASSPGQGGFGYGYTF. The variable domain in full, completed from reference TRBV18 and TRBJ1-2, reads NAGVMQNPRHLVRRRGQEARLRCSPMKGHSHVYWYRQLPEEGLKFMVYLQKENIIDESGMPKERFSAEFPKEGPSILRIQQVVRGDSAAYFCASSPGQGGFGYGYTFGSGTRLTVV.

The genes are TRBV2 and TRBJ1-3; 9 bases align to TRBD1. The CDR3 has 13 amino acids. Germline CDR1 is SNHLY and CDR2 is FYNNEI. Germline trimming cut 8 bases from V and 7 bases from J; bases unmatched to any gene: 6. CDR3 region: CASFRDRENTIYF. The CDR3 DNA is TGTGCCAGCTTCCGGGACAGGGAGAACACCATATATTTT.

Regarding this clone: Other DNA sequences from this sample encode an identical CDR3 as well. The chain recombines TRBV20-1 with TRBJ1-2; no definite D call. Germline V gene sequence: CDR1 DFQATT, CDR2 SNEGSKA (reference sequence). V was pared by 3 bases and J by 3 bases, with 5 bases between. The CDR3 is 11 amino acids. The DNA for the CDR3 is TGCAGTGCTAGGTCGGACTATGGCTACACCTTC. This codes for CSARSDYGYTF.

In DNA, the CDR3 is TGTGCCAGCAGTTACCCTTTAGCGGGGGGGTCCTACGAGCAGTACTTC. This sequence encodes CASSYPLAGGSYEQYF. The genes are TRBV6-6 and TRBJ2-7, with 11 positions matching TRBD2. The CDR3 totals 16 residues. Trimming removed 2 bases from V and 1 base from J; junction bases left unmatched: 4. Germline V gives CDR1 MNHNY, CDR2 SVGAGI (reference sequence).

As DNA, the CDR3 is TGTGCCAGCAGCTTAGAGCTGATCCAAGAGACCCAGTACTTC. This sequence encodes CASSLELIQETQYF. This chain joins TRBV7-9 and TRBJ2-5; D not resolved. Per the germline V gene, CDR1 is SEHNR and CDR2 is FQNEAQ (reference sequence). The CDR3 consists of 14 residues. Trimming left V 1 base short and J 1 base short, with 7 bases between.

The rearrangement joins TRBV11-3 to TRBJ2-5; unclear D gene. This CDR3 spans 15 amino acids. V was trimmed by 1 base and J by 3 bases, leaving 12 bases between them. Germline V gene data show CDR1 as SGHNT and CDR2 as YENEEA. In nucleotides, the CDR3 is TGTGCCAGCAGCTTAGGTAGCCCGGTGGAAGAGACCCAGTACTTC. As protein: CASSLGSPVEETQYF.